A single sample is the source of the 32 T cell receptor beta chains below, sequenced in a study of CD4 T cell repertoires in COVID-19. Which antigens these TCRs recognize remains unknown. Some clones are missing from TCRdb's copy, which holds only in-frame ones; the method was immunoSEQ multiplex PCR. The sample lists some 1,800 clones, about a sixth seen once, with approximately 10% in the top ten. Sequenced material: memory CD4+ T cells, cultured in vitro, taken after recovery from COVID-19. The receptors were gathered from a human donor who had COVID-19.

This clone was detected only a few times. The genes are TRBV18 and TRBJ1-2, with D possibly being TRBD1 (6 bases). V was clipped by 6 bases and J by 2 bases, with 13 bases between them. This CDR3 has 14 amino acids. CDR1 and CDR2 from the germline V gene are KGHSH and LQKENI. For the CDR3, the DNA is TGTGCCAGCTCCCTGGAGGGGGGAAACTATGGCTACACCTTC. The encoded protein is CASSLEGGNYGYTF.

This clone was picked up a small number of times. The rearrangement joins TRBV7-8 to TRBJ2-3, with a possible D match to TRBD2 (6 bases). Germline-derived CDR1 and CDR2 are SGHVS and FQNEAQ. Trimming pared 1 base from V and 2 bases from J, leaving 13 bases between. The CDR3 totals 16 residues. This CDR3 reads CASSLVTGGDTDTQYF. The CDR3 DNA sequence: TGTGCCAGCAGCTTAGTTACGGGCGGGGACACAGATACGCAGTATTTT. Full variable domain (remainder filled in from reference TRBV7-8 and TRBJ2-3): GAGVSQSPRYKVAKRGQDVALRCDPISGHVSLFWYQQALGQGPEFLTYFQNEAQLDKSGLPSDRFFAERPEGSVSTLKIQRTQQEDSAVYLCASSLVTGGDTDTQYFGPGTRLTVL.

This clone was counted only a few times. In DNA, the CDR3 is TGTGCCAGCAGCCACCGTGCGGGGGACGGCTACACCTTC. This translates into CASSHRAGDGYTF. The V and J genes are TRBV14 and TRBJ1-2; TRBD1 is a possible D gene (5 bases). Between the trimmed V and J ends, which lost 3 bases and 8 bases, there was a span of 13 bases. CDR1 SGHDN and CDR2 FVKESK come from the germline V gene. The CDR3 consists of 13 residues.

By its share, this clone is medium-sized. Distinct nucleotide sequences in the sample also encode this CDR3. The chain joins TRBV7-8 to TRBJ1-2; D is unclear. The CDR3 sequence is 16 residues long. CDR1 is SGHVS, CDR2 FQNEAQ, per germline. V gave up 1 base and J gave up 0 bases, with 12 bases separating them. The chain's CDR3 is CASSLVGGGTNYGYTF. In DNA form, the CDR3 reads TGTGCCAGCAGCTTAGTGGGTGGCGGGACTAACTATGGCTACACCTTC.

This rearrangement joins TRBV23-1 to TRBJ1-3; 8 nucleotides agree with TRBD1. TRBV23-1 is known as an ORF, though its function is uncertain. The CDR3 consists of 14 residues. For the CDR3, the DNA is TGCGCAGTGCCAGGGGGCGCATATGGAAACACCATATATTTT. It encodes CAVPGGAYGNTIYF.

The chain uses TRBV7-9 and TRBJ1-6, with 7 bases identical to TRBD1. The CDR3 spans 14 residues. CDR1 is SEHNR and CDR2 is FQNEAQ in the germline V gene (reference sequence). The junction had 6 bases not matched to a gene; V was cut back by 5 bases and J by 8 bases. CDR3 DNA sequence: TGTGCCAGCAGCGCAAACAGGGGATATTCACCCCTCCACTTT. Protein product: CASSANRGYSPLHF.

V and J are TRBV6-5 and TRBJ1-2; 10 bases match TRBD1. Germline-derived CDR1 and CDR2 are MNHEY and SVGAGI. CDR3 size: 15 residues. The V segment lost 5 bases and the J segment 6 bases; nucleotides outside the gene matches: 9. The CDR3 DNA is TGTGCCAGCAGTACAAGACAGGGGGCGGTCGATGGCTACACCTTC. The encoded protein is CASSTRQGAVDGYTF.

In its sample, this clone ranks as medium-sized. The chain employs TRBV5-4 and TRBJ1-1, with D possibly TRBD1 on 6 matching bases. V lost 4 bases and J 0 bases, leaving 16 bases between the germline ends. This CDR3 contains 16 residues. The V gene's germline CDR1 is SGHNT and CDR2 YYREEE (reference sequence). CDR3 residues: CASSAGGRQVNTEAFF. The CDR3 DNA is TGTGCCAGCAGCGCGGGGGGGCGACAGGTGAACACTGAAGCTTTCTTT.

This clone has only a few counts. J is TRBJ2-7 and V is TRBV30; the D gene is possibly TRBD2 (5 bases). Germline CDR1 is GTSNPN and CDR2 is SVGIG (reference sequence). This CDR3 has 15 amino acids. V lost 1 base and J lost 1, with 14 bases in between. The CDR3: CAWSAGGGPSYEQYF. DNA for the CDR3: TGTGCCTGGAGTGCCGGTGGCGGGCCGTCCTACGAGCAGTACTTC.

The chain links TRBV9 to TRBJ2-2, with 8 positions matching TRBD2. The ends lost 0 bases at V and 5 bases at J; junction bases unmatched: 12. The CDR3 is made up of 18 amino acids. Germline values: CDR1 SGDLS, CDR2 YYNGEE. The CDR3 nucleotides read TGTGCCAGCAGCGTAGAGGGAACGAGCGGGAGTCGTACCGGGGAGCTGTTTTTT. It codes for CASSVEGTSGSRTGELFF.

This clone is medium-sized within its sample. The chain carries TRBV6-6 and TRBJ1-2; TRBD1 agrees at 7 bases. From germline, CDR1 is MNHNY and CDR2 SVGAGI (reference sequence). The CDR3 consists of 17 residues. V lost 5 bases and J lost 4; bases outside the gene matches: 16. The CDR3 DNA is TGTGCCAGCAGTCCCCGAGGACAGGCCAGTACCTTCTATGGCTACACCTTC. Its translation is CASSPRGQASTFYGYTF.

Relative to its sample, this clone is medium-sized. The CDR3 bases are TGTGCCAGCAGCCTTACCCCTGAGAACACTGAAGCTTTCTTT. Its protein is CASSLTPENTEAFF. This chain connects TRBV5-5 to TRBJ1-1; the D is unclear. V was pared by 4 bases and J by 1 base, with 11 bases between. Germline lookup yields CDR1 SGHKS and CDR2 YYEKEE (reference sequence). CDR3 size: 14 residues.

This clone is medium-sized by share. V is TRBV7-9 and J is TRBJ1-2, with D hard to call. The CDR3 covers 14 residues. V lost 1 base and J 9 bases, leaving 15 bases between the germline ends. Germline V CDR1 and CDR2: SEHNR, FQNEAQ (reference sequence). The CDR3 DNA follows: TGTGCCAGCAGCTTAGATGGCGGGCCGGGTAGCTACACCTTC. This codes for CASSLDGGPGSYTF.

By share, this clone ranks as medium-sized. V gene TRBV4-1 combines with J gene TRBJ2-7; TRBD1 agrees at 8 bases. This CDR3 is built from 16 residues. Germline V lookup: CDR1 MGHRA, CDR2 YSYEKL. The junction had 6 bases not matched to a gene; V was cut back by 2 bases and J by 0 bases. The CDR3 nucleotides are TGCGCCAGCAGCCAACCCGGGACAGGAGGCTCCTACGAGCAGTACTTC. Its translation: CASSQPGTGGSYEQYF.

This clone has just a few counts. This chain links TRBV5-5 with TRBJ1-1; no firm D call. The CDR3 has 14 amino acids. With 4 bases removed from V and 1 base from J, the gap between germline ends came to 11 bases. The germline gives CDR1 SGHKS, CDR2 YYEKEE (reference sequence). CDR3 nucleotide sequence: TGTGCCAGCAGCCTCCAGGAGGCGAACACTGAAGCTTTCTTT. This encodes CASSLQEANTEAFF.

By share, this clone counts as medium-sized. The chain carries TRBV27 and TRBJ1-2; tentatively, D is TRBD1 (6 bases). The CDR3 spans 13 residues. V lost 3 bases and J lost 8, with 13 bases in between. Per germline, CDR1 MNHEY and CDR2 SMNVEV (reference sequence). The CDR3 here is CASSLRGADGYTF. The CDR3 DNA is TGTGCCAGCAGTTTGCGGGGGGCGGACGGCTACACCTTC.

This clone is classed as medium-sized (0.01 to 0.1%). J is TRBJ2-1 and V is TRBV7-8; 13 nucleotides align to TRBD2. The length of the CDR3 is 15 residues. Looked up from germline, CDR1 is SGHVS and CDR2 is FQNEAQ. J gave up 6 bases and V 5 bases, and 4 bases lay outside the gene matches. The CDR3 region has the DNA TGTGCCAGCAGCCCTTGGACTAGCGGGAGCAATGAGCAGTTCTTC. Translation: CASSPWTSGSNEQFF.

This chain joins TRBV29-1 and TRBJ2-1; TRBD2 might be the D (5 bases). V shed 4 bases and J shed 3 bases, with 13 bases lying between them. The length of the CDR3 is 14 residues. From germline, CDR1 is SQVTM and CDR2 ANQGSEA. CDR3: CSVGRDPNYNEQFF. Written as DNA, the CDR3 is TGCAGCGTTGGCCGGGATCCGAACTACAATGAGCAGTTCTTC.

The chain employs TRBV27 and TRBJ2-1; 11 bases match TRBD2. The CDR3 has 19 amino acids. CDR1 and CDR2 from the germline V gene are MNHEY and SMNVEV (reference sequence). The trim removed 7 bases at V and 0 bases at J, leaving 14 bases unmatched. The CDR3 DNA sequence: TGTGCCAGCACTTCCGGGACTAGCGGCTTTACGAGCTCCTACAATGAGCAGTTCTTC. This sequence encodes CASTSGTSGFTSSYNEQFF.

This clone is judged medium-sized. V gene TRBV27 combines with J gene TRBJ1-2, with D possibly being TRBD1 (6 bases). Trimming cost V 4 bases and J 8 bases, with 14 bases left between them. Germline loops: CDR1 MNHEY, CDR2 SMNVEV (reference sequence). The CDR3 runs to 13 residues. The CDR3 region is CASSWRGAQGYTF. Here the CDR3 DNA reads TGTGCCAGCAGTTGGCGGGGGGCGCAGGGCTACACCTTC.

This clone appeared a few times. This rearrangement joins TRBV19 to TRBJ2-3, with D unresolved. V shed 6 bases and J shed 6 bases, with 10 bases lying between them. CDR1 is LNHDA, CDR2 SQIVND, per germline (reference sequence). This CDR3 contains 12 residues. The CDR3 DNA reads TGTGCCAGTAGGGGCCGAGTGGATACGCAGTATTTT. As protein: CASRGRVDTQYF.

The V and J genes are TRBV6-6 and TRBJ1-2; weak D call: TRBD1 (5 bases). V lost 4 bases, J lost 7 bases, and 13 bases lay in between. The CDR3 has 13 amino acids. Germline CDR1 is MNHNY and CDR2 is SVGAGI (reference sequence). CDR3 sequence (DNA): TGTGCCAGCAGTTCGTCTGGGGGAATTGGCTACACCTTC. This encodes CASSSSGGIGYTF.

Relative to its sample, this clone is medium-sized. The rearrangement links TRBV10-2 to TRBJ1-2; D remains ambiguous. With 3 bases removed from V and 2 bases from J, the gap between germline ends came to 10 bases. Germline CDR1 reads WSHSY; CDR2 reads SAAADI. The CDR3 has 14 amino acids. CDR3 DNA: TGCGCCAGCAGTGACAGAGACCCCAACTATGGCTACACCTTC. The encoded protein is CASSDRDPNYGYTF.

The V and J genes are TRBV19 and TRBJ1-5, with TRBD1 identical over 11 bases. Germline-derived CDR1 and CDR2 are LNHDA and SQIVND (reference sequence). The CDR3 length is 18 residues. The junction had 11 bases not matched to a gene; V was cut back by 7 bases and J by 0 bases. The CDR3 loop is CASMRGTGGDTSNQPQHF. DNA of the CDR3: TGTGCCAGTATGCGGGGGACAGGGGGAGATACTAGCAATCAGCCCCAGCATTTT. The full variable domain, rest sourced from reference TRBV19 and TRBJ1-5, is DGGITQSPKYLFRKEGQNVTLSCEQNLNHDAMYWYRQDPGQGLRLIYYSQIVNDFQKGDIAEGYSVSREKKESFPLTVTSAQKNPTAFYLCASMRGTGGDTSNQPQHFGDGTRLSIL.

In its sample, this clone is medium-sized. This sequence joins TRBV7-2 and TRBJ1-2; D might be TRBD1 (6 bases). Trimming stripped 5 bases from V and 7 bases from J, with 14 bases between. Germline CDR1 SGHTA, CDR2 FQGNSA. The CDR3 length is 13 residues. CDR3 in amino acids: CASSQRGALGYTF. The CDR3 DNA follows: TGTGCCAGCAGCCAAAGGGGGGCTCTTGGCTACACCTTC.

As concerns this clone: Other DNA sequences in this specimen translate into the identical CDR3. The chain is built from TRBV6-5 and TRBJ1-2, with D possibly TRBD1 on 6 matching bases. Germline CDR1 MNHEY, CDR2 SVGAGI. The CDR3 extends over 15 amino acids. The V gene lost 2 bases and the J gene lost 8 bases, with 18 bases spanning the gap. The CDR3 sequence is CASSYRAGALGGYTF. In DNA, the CDR3 is TGTGCCAGCAGTTACCGGGCAGGGGCACTTGGCGGCTACACCTTC.

The chain links TRBV9 to TRBJ1-2; 7 nucleotides line up with TRBD1. Germline V gives CDR1 SGDLS, CDR2 YYNGEE. Trimming removed 2 bases from V and 2 bases from J; junction bases left unmatched: 6. The length of the CDR3 is 15 residues. In DNA form, the CDR3 reads TGTGCCAGCAGCGTGAACAGGGGTTGGAACTATGGCTACACCTTC. Its protein product is CASSVNRGWNYGYTF.

This clone was seen a few times. The chain recombines TRBV3-1 (or the pseudogene TRBV3-2) with TRBJ1-2; D ambiguous. This CDR3 is built from 13 residues. Looked up from germline, CDR1 is LGHDT and CDR2 is YNNKEL (reference sequence). V was trimmed by 7 bases and J by 8 bases, leaving 17 bases between them. CDR3 coding DNA: TGTGCCAGCACCCCTAGGGCAGGCTTCGGCTACACCTTC. Translation gives CASTPRAGFGYTF.

In its sample, this clone is medium-sized. Within the sample, other DNA sequences also encode this same CDR3. V is TRBV7-8 and J is TRBJ2-3, with 8 bases matching TRBD1. The CDR3 length is 16 residues. V lost 1 base to trimming and J lost 0 bases; unmatched junction nucleotides: 3. In germline, CDR1 is SGHVS, CDR2 FQNEAQ. CDR3 protein: CASSLVTGASTDTQYF. CDR3 DNA: TGTGCCAGCAGCTTAGTGACAGGGGCTAGCACAGATACGCAGTATTTT.

This chain joins TRBV4-1 and TRBJ1-4, with D hard to call. V was trimmed by 1 base and J by 5 bases, leaving 17 bases between them. CDR3 length equals 17 residues. The germline gives CDR1 MGHRA, CDR2 YSYEKL. CDR3 DNA sequence: TGCGCCAGCAGCCAAGCTGTCGGAACAGCGAAGAATGAAAAACTGTTTTTT. Translating it yields CASSQAVGTAKNEKLFF.

To note about this clone: Other DNA sequences of this sample code for an identical CDR3. The genes are TRBV21-1 and TRBJ1-1. TRBV21-1 constitutes a pseudogene. The CDR3 is 16 residues long. The CDR3 DNA reads TGTGCCAGCAGCCCTCGGAATCAGGGACTGGTGACTGAAGCTTTCTTT. Translation gives CASSPRNQGLVTEAFF.

This clone turned up a few times. The CDR3 sequence is CASSLSTGVRNEQFF. Written as DNA, the CDR3 is TGTGCCAGCAGCCTCTCGACAGGGGTCAGGAATGAGCAGTTCTTC. The rearrangement joins TRBV7-2 to TRBJ2-1; 8 bases fit TRBD1. CDR1 SGHTA and CDR2 FQGNSA come from the germline V gene. The CDR3 is 15 residues long. V lost 5 bases to trimming and J lost 7 bases; unmatched junction nucleotides: 10.